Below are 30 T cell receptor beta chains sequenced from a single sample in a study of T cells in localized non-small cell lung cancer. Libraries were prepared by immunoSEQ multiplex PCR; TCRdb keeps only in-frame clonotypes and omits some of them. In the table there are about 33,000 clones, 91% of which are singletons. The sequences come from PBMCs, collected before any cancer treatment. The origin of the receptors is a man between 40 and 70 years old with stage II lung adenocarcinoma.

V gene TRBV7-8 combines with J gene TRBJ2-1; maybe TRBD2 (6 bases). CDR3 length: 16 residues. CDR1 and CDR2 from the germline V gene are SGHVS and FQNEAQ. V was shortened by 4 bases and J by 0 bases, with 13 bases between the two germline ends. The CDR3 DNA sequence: TGTGCCAGCAGCTCCGGAGGGCCGTTCTCCTACAATGAGCAGTTCTTC. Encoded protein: CASSSGGPFSYNEQFF. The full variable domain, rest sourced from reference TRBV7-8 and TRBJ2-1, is GAGVSQSPRYKVAKRGQDVALRCDPISGHVSLFWYQQALGQGPEFLTYFQNEAQLDKSGLPSDRFFAERPEGSVSTLKIQRTQQEDSAVYLCASSSGGPFSYNEQFFGPGTRLTVL.

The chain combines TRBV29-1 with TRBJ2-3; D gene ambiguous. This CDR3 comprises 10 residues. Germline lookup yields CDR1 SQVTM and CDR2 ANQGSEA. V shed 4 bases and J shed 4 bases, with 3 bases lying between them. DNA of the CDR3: TGCAGCGTTGGGCCAGATACGCAGTATTTT. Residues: CSVGPDTQYF.

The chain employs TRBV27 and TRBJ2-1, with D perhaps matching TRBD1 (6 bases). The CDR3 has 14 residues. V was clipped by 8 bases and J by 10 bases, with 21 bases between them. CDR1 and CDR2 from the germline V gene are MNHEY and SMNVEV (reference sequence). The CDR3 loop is CASARGSRYWEQFF. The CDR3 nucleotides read TGTGCCAGCGCGAGGGGGTCCCGATATTGGGAGCAGTTCTTC.

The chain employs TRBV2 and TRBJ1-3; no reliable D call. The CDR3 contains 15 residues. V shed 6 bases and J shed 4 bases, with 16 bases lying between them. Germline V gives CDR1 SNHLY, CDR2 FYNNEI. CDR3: CASRNEAGVGNTIYF. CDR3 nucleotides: TGTGCCAGCAGGAATGAGGCAGGTGTAGGAAACACCATATATTTT.

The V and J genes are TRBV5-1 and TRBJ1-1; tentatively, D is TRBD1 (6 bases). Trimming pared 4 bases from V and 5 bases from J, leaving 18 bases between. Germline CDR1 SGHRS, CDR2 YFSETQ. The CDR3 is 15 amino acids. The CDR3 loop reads CASSNHRAVDTEAFF. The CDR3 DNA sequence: TGCGCCAGCAGCAACCACAGGGCGGTTGATACTGAAGCTTTCTTT.

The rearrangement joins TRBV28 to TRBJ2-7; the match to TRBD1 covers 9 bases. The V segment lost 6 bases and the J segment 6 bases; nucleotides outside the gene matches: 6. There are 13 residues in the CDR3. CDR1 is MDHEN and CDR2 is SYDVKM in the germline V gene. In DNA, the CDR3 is TGTGCCAGCAGGAGGACAGGGGTAGGCGAGCAGTACTTC. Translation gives CASRRTGVGEQYF.

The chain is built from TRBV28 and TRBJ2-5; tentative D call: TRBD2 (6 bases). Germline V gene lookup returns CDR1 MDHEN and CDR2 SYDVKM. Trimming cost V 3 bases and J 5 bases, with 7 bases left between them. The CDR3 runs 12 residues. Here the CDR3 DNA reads TGTGCCAGCAGTTTGGAGGGGGAGACCCAGTACTTC. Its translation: CASSLEGETQYF.

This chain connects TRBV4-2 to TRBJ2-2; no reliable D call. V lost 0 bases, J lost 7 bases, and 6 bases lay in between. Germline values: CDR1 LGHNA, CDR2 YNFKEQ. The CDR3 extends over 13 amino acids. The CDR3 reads CASSQDRIGELFF. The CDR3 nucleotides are TGTGCCAGCAGCCAAGATAGGATCGGGGAGCTGTTTTTT.

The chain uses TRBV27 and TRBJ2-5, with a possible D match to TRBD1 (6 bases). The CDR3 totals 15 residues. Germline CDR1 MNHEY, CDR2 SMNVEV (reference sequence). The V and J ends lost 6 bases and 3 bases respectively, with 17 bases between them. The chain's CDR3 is CASRPNRVGEETQYF. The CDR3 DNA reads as TGTGCCAGCAGGCCCAACAGGGTCGGGGAAGAGACCCAGTACTTC.

CDR3 coding DNA: TGTGCCAGCCTTGGACTAGCGGGAGGGGTGGGAAATGAGCAGTTCTTC. Translated, it gives CASLGLAGGVGNEQFF. The chain uses TRBV28 and TRBJ2-1; 15 bases map to TRBD2. Per the germline V gene, CDR1 is MDHEN and CDR2 is SYDVKM. The CDR3 runs 16 residues. J lost 7 bases, V lost 8 bases, and 9 bases had no gene match. Full variable domain (rest looked up from reference TRBV28 and TRBJ2-1): DVKVTQSSRYLVKRTGEKVFLECVQDMDHENMFWYRQDPGLGLRLIYFSYDVKMKEKGDIPEGYSVSREKKERFSLILESASTNQTSMYLCASLGLAGGVGNEQFFGPGTRLTVL.

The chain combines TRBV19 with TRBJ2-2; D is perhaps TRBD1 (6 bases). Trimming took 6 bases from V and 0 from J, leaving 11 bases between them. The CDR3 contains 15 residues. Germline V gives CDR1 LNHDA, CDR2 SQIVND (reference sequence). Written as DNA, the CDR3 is TGTGCCAGTAGAAGGGGACATCCGAACACCGGGGAGCTGTTTTTT. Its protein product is CASRRGHPNTGELFF.

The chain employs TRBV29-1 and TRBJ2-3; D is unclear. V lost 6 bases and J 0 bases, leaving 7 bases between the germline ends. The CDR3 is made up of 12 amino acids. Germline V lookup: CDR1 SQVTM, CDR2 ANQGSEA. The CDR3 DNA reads TGCAGCGTCGTACCTAGCACAGATACGCAGTATTTT. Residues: CSVVPSTDTQYF.

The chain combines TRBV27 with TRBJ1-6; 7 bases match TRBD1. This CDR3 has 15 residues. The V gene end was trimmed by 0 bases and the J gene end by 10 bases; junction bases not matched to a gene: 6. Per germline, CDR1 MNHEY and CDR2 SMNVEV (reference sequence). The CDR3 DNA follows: TGTGCCAGCAGTTTATCGTCTAGGGGGCACTCACCCCTCCACTTT. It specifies CASSLSSRGHSPLHF.

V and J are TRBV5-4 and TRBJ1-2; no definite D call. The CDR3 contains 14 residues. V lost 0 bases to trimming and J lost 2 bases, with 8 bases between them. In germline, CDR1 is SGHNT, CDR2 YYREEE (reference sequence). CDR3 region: CASSLGLSNYGYTF. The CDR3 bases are TGTGCCAGCAGCTTGGGTCTGTCGAACTATGGCTACACCTTC.

The CDR3 protein is CASQESQGQGELFF. CDR3 DNA: TGTGCCTCCCAGGAATCACAGGGCCAGGGGGAACTGTTTTTT. The J gene is TRBJ1-4, the V gene TRBV6-5, with TRBD1 matching over 7 bases. This CDR3 has 14 residues. CDR1 and CDR2 (germline): MNHEY, SVGAGI. V shed 11 bases and J 12 bases; nucleotides not matched to a gene: 18.

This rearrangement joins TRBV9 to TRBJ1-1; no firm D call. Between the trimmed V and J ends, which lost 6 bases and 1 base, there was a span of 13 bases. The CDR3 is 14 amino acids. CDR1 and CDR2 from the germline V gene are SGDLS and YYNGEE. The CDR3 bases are TGTGCCAGCACATCTACGGTTGCGAACACTGAAGCTTTCTTT. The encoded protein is CASTSTVANTEAFF.

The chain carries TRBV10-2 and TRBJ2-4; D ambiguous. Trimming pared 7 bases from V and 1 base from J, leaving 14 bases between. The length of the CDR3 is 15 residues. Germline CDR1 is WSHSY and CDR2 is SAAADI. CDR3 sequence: CASIGDRVAKNIQYF. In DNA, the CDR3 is TGCGCCAGCATTGGGGATAGAGTCGCCAAAAACATTCAGTACTTC.

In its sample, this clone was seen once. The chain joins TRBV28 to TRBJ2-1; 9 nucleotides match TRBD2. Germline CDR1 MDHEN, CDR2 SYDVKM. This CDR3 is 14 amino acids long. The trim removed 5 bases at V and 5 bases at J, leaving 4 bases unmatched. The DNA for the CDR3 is TGTGCCAGCAGTCAAGGACTAGCGAACAATGAGCAGTTCTTC. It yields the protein CASSQGLANNEQFF.

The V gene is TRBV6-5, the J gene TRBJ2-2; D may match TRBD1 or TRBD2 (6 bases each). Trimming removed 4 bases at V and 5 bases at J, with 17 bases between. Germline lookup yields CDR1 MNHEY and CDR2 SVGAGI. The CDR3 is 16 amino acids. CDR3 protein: CASSSRKGGWTGELFF. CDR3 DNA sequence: TGTGCCAGCAGTTCCAGGAAGGGGGGCTGGACCGGGGAGCTGTTTTTT.

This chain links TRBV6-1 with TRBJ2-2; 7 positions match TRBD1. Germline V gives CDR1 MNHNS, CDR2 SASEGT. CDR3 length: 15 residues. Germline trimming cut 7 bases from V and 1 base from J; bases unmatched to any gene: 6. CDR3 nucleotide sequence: TGTGCCAGCATAAGACAGGGATTGAACACCGGGGAGCTGTTTTTT. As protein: CASIRQGLNTGELFF.

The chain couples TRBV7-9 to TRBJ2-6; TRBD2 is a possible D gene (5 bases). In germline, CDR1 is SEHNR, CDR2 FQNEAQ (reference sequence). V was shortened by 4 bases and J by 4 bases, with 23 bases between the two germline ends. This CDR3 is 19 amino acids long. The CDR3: CASSSPRGSDPKGANVLTF. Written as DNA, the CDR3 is TGTGCCAGCAGCTCCCCGAGAGGGAGTGATCCCAAGGGGGCCAACGTCCTGACTTTC.

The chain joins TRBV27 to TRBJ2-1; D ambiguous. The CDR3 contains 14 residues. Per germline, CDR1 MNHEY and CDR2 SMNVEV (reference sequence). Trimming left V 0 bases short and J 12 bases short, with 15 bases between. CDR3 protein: CASSLSVDTRGQFF. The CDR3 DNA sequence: TGTGCCAGCAGTTTATCAGTCGATACGAGAGGGCAGTTCTTC.

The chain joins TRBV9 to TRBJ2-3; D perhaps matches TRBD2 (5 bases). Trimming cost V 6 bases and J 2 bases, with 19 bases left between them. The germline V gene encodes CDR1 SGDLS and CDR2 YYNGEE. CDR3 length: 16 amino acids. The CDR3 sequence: CASTLTQDGITDTQYF. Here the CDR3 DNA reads TGTGCCAGCACCCTAACCCAGGACGGGATCACAGATACGCAGTATTTT.

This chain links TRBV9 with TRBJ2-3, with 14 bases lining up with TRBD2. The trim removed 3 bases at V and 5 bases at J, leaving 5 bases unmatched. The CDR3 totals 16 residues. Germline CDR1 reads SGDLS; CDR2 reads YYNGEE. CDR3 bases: TGTGCCAGCAGCGCCCGACTAGCGGGAGGGGGAGATACGCAGTATTTT. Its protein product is CASSARLAGGGDTQYF.

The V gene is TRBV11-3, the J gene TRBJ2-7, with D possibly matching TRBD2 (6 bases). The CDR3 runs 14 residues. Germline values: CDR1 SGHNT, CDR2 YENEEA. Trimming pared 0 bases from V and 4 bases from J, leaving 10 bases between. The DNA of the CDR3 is TGTGCCAGCAGCTTAGACTCGAGCGGGTACGAGCAGTACTTC. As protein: CASSLDSSGYEQYF.

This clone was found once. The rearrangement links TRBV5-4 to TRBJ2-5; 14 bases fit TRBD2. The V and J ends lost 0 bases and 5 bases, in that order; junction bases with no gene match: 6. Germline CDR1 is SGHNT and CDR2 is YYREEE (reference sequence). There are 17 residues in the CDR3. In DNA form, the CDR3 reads TGTGCCAGCAGCTTGGGGGGACTAGCGGGAGAGGCGGAGACCCAGTACTTC. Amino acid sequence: CASSLGGLAGEAETQYF.

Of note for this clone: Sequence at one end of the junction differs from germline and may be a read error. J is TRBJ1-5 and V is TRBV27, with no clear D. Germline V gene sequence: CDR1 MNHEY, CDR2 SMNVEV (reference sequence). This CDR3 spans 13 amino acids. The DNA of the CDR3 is TGTGCCGGCAGCAAGTATAGCAATCAGCCCCAGCATTTT. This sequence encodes CAGSKYSNQPQHF.

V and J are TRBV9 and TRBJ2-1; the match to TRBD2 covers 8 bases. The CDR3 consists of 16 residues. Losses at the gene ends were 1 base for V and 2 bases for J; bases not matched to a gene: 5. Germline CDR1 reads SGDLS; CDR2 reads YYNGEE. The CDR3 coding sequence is TGTGCCAGCAGCGTAAGTAATAGCGGGACCTACAATGAGCAGTTCTTC. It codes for CASSVSNSGTYNEQFF.

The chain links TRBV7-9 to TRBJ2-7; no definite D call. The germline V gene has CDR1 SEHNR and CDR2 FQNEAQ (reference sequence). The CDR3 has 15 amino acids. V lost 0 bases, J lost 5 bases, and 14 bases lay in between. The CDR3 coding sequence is TGTGCCAGCAGCTTAGCGTTTTCCTTAATCCACGAGCAGTACTTC. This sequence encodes CASSLAFSLIHEQYF.

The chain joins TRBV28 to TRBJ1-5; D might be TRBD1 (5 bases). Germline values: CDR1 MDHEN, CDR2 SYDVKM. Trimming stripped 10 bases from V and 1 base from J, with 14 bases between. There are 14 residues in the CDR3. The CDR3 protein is CAIEPGGSNQPQHF. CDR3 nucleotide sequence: TGTGCCATCGAGCCTGGGGGGAGCAATCAGCCCCAGCATTTT.